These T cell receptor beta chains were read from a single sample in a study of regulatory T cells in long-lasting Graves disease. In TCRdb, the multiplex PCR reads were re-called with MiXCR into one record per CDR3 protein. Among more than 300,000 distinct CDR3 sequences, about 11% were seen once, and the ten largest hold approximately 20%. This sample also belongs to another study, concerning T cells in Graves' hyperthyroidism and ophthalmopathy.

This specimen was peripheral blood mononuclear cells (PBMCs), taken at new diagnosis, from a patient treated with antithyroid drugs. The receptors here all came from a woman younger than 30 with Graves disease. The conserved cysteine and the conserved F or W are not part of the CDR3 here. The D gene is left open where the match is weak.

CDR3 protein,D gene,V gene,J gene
ASSLMARPGGWETQY,TRBD1,TRBV27,TRBJ2-5
ASREVGYTEAF,.,TRBV28,TRBJ1-1
ASSRFGETLYNEQF,.,TRBV7-6,TRBJ2-1
ASTALGSFEQY,.,TRBV7-3,TRBJ2-7
SVYQGIVTEAF,.,TRBV29-1,TRBJ1-1
ASSPSPGQTNYGYT,TRBD1,TRBV4-1,TRBJ1-2
ASSQDGAPGQPQH,.,TRBV4-1,TRBJ1-5
ASSFQNTGELF,.,TRBV9,TRBJ2-2
ASSSETGDGYT,TRBD1,TRBV7-3,TRBJ1-2
ATSRVRDRELF,.,TRBV15,TRBJ2-2
ASSFGTGGYT,TRBD1,TRBV7-9,TRBJ1-2
ASSFLRSVQPNTEAF,.,TRBV12-3/TRBV12-4,TRBJ1-1
AISEGLGGGGTEAF,.,TRBV10-3,TRBJ1-1
ASSSDRAGVGSTEAF,TRBD1,TRBV5-1,TRBJ1-1
AISDPDRDTEAF,TRBD1,TRBV10-3,TRBJ1-1
SARKGYEQY,.,TRBV20-1,TRBJ2-7
ASSLTAGPSTDTQY,.,TRBV5-1,TRBJ2-3
ASSPNAGGITGELF,TRBD1,TRBV7-2,TRBJ2-2
ASSFPPGTSGRNEQF,TRBD2,TRBV28,TRBJ2-1
ASSIDAGAYYGYT,.,TRBV19,TRBJ1-2
ASSLVAGSLRVELF,TRBD2,TRBV3-1,TRBJ2-2
ASSLDGTGDYEQY,TRBD1,TRBV7-6,TRBJ2-7